This T cell receptor (beta chain) was sequenced during a study of T cells expressing NK-cell markers. The study's findings and limits: A handful of donors showed these clonotypes also leading the CD3+CD56-NKG2C+ fraction.

From germline, CDR1 is SGHAT and CDR2 FQNNGV. The CDR3 contains 15 residues. Regarding this clonotype: Antigen unknown.

Each CDR3 protein gets one entry in TCRdb, which reprocessed the 5' RACE reads and gives no DNA. This table lists hundreds of thousands of distinct CDR3 sequences. Sequencing input: blood T cells: a sorted CD56 or NKG2C T cell subset, CD4+ or CD8+ T cells, or bulk PBMC T cells (not recorded which). V gene TRBV11-2 combines with J gene TRBJ1-4. The receptor's source is a man aged 18 to 69 in good health. The chain's CDR3 is CASSAYPGFYEKLFF.